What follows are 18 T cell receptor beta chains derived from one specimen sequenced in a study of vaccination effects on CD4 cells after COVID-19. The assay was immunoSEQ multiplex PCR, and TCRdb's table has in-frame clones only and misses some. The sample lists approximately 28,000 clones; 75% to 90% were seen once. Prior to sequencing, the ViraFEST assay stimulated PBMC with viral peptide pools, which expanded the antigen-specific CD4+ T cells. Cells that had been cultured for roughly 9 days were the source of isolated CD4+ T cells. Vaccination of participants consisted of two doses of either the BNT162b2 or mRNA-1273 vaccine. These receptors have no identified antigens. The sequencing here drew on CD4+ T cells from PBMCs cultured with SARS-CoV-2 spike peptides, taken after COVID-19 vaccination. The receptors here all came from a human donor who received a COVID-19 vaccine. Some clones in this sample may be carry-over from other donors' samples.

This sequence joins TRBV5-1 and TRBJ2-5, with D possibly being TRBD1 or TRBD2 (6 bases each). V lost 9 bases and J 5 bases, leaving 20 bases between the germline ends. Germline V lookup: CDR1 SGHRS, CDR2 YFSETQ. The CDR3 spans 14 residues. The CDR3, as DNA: TGCGCCACGTCGCGAGGGGGGTTAGAGGAGACCCAGTACTTC. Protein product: CATSRGGLEETQYF. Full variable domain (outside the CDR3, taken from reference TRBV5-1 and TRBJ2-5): KAGVTQTPRYLIKTRGQQVTLSCSPISGHRSVSWYQQTPGQGLQFLFEYFSETQRNKGNFPGRFSGRQFSNSRSEMNVSTLELGDSALYLCATSRGGLEETQYFGPGTRLLVL.

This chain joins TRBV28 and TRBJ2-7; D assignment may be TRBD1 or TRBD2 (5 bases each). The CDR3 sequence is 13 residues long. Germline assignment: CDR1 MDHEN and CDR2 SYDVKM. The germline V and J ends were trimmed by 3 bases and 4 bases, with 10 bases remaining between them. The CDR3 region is CASSLGRPYEQYV. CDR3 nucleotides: TGTGCCAGCAGTTTGGGACGGCCTTACGAGCAGTACGTC.

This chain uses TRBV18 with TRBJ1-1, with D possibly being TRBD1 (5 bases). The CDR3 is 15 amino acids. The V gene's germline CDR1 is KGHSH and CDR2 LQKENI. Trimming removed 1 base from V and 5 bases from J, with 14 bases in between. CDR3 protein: CASSPLSQGRTEAFF. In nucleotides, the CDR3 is TGTGCCAGCTCACCACTCTCCCAGGGCCGGACTGAAGCTTTCTTT.

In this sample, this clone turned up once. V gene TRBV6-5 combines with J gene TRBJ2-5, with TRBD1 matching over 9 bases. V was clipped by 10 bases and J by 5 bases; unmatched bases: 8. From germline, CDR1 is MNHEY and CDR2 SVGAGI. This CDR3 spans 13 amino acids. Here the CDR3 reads CATRQGGRETQYF. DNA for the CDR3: TGTGCCACTCGACAGGGGGGCCGGGAGACCCAGTACTTC.

Here the CDR3 DNA reads TGCGCCAGCAGCTTGACTAGCGGGGGGAGCTCCTACAATGAGCAGTTCTTC. Translation gives CASSLTSGGSSYNEQFF. This chain connects TRBV5-1 to TRBJ2-1, with 12 positions matching TRBD2. CDR1 and CDR2 from the germline V gene are SGHRS and YFSETQ. The CDR3 length is 17 residues. Unmatched junction bases numbered 2, after V lost 1 base and J lost 0 bases.

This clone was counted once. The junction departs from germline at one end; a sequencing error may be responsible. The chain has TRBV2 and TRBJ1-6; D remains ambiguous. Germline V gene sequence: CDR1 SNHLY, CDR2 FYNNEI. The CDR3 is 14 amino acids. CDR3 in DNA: TGTGCCAGCGGTGAGAGTCTGCCGGATTCACCCCTCCACTTT. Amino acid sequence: CASGESLPDSPLHF. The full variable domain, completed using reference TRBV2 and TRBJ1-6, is EPEVTQTPSHQVTQMGQEVILRCVPISNHLYFYWYRQILGQKVEFLVSFYNNEISEKSEIFDDQFSVERPDGSNFTLKIRSTKLEDSAMYFCASGESLPDSPLHFGNGTRLTVT.

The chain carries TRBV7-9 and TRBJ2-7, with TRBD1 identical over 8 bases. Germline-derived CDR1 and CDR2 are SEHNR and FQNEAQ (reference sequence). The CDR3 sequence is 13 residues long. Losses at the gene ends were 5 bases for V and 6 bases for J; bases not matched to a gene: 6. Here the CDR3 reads CASSPQGAREQYV. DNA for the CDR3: TGTGCCAGCAGCCCGCAGGGGGCCCGCGAGCAGTACGTC.

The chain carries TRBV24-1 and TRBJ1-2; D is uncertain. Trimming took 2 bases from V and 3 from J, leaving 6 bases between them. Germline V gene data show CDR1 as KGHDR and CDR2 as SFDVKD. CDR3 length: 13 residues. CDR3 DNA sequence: TGTGCCACCAGTGATTGGTACGACTATGGCTACACCTTC. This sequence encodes CATSDWYDYGYTF.

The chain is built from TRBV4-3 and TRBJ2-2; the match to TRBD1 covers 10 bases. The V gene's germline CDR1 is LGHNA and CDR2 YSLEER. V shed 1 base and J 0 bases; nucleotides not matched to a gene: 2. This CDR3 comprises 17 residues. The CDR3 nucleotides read TGCGCCAGCAGCCAAGTCGGACAGGGGGCGAACACCGGGGAGCTGTTTTTT. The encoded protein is CASSQVGQGANTGELFF.

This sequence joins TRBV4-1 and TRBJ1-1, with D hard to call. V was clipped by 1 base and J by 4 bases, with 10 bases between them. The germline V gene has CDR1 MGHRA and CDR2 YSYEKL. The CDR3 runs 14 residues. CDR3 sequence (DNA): TGCGCCAGCAGCCAAGGATATTCCAGCACTGAAGCTTTCTTT. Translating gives CASSQGYSSTEAFF.

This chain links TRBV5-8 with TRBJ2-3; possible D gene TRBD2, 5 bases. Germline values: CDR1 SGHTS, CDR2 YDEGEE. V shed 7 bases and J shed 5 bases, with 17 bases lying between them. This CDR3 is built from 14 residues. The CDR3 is CASPDLTGEDTQYF. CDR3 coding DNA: TGTGCCAGCCCTGACCTAACCGGGGAAGATACGCAGTATTTT.

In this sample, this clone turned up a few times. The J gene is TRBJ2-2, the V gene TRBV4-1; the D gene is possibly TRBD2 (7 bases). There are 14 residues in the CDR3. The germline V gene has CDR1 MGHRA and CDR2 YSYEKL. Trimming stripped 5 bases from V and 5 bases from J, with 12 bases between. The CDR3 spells CASSRGGGTGELFF. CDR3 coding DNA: TGCGCCAGCAGCAGGGGAGGGGGAACCGGGGAGCTGTTTTTT.

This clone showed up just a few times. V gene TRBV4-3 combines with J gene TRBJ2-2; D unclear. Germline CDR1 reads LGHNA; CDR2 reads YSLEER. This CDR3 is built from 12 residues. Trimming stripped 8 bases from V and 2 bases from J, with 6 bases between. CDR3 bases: TGCGCCAGCTACCAAAACACCGGGGAGCTGTTTTTT. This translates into CASYQNTGELFF.

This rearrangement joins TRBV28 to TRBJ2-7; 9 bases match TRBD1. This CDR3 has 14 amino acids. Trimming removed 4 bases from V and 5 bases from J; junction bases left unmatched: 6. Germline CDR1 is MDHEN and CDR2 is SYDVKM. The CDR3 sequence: CASSSPWTGDEQYV. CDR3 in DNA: TGTGCCAGCAGTTCGCCTTGGACAGGGGACGAGCAGTACGTC.

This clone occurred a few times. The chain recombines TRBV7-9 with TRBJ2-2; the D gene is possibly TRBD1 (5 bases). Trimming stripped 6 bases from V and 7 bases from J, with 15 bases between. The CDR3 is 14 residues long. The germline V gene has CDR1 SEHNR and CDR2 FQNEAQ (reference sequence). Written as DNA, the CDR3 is TGTGCCAGCAGGGGGATGGGGCAGTTCGGGGAGCTGTTTTTT. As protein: CASRGMGQFGELFF. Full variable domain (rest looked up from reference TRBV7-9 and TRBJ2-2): DTGVSQNPRHKITKRGQNVTFRCDPISEHNRLYWYRQTLGQGPEFLTYFQNEAQLEKSRLLSDRFSAERPKGSFSTLEIQRTEQGDSAMYLCASRGMGQFGELFFGEGSRLTVL.

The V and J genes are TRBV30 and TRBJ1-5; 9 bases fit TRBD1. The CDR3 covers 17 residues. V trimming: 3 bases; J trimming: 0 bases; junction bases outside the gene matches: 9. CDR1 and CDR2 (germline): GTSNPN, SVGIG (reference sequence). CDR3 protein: CAWSSQGAFYSNQPQHF. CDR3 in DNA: TGTGCCTGGAGCTCACAGGGGGCCTTCTATAGCAATCAGCCCCAGCATTTT.

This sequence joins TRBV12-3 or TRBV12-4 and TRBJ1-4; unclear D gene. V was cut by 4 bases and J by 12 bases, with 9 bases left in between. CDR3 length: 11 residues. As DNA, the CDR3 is TGTGCCAGCAGTTCGGGGATAGAACTGTTTTTT. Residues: CASSSGIELFF.

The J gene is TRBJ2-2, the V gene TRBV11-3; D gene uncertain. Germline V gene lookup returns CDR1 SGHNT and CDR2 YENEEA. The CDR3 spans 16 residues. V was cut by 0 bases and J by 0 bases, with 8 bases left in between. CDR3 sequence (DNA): TGTGCCAGCAGCTTAGATGGGCAGTCGAACACCGGGGAGCTGTTTTTT. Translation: CASSLDGQSNTGELFF.